Sequencing of this T cell receptor (beta chain) was carried out in a study of shared clonotypes between healthy human individuals (dated by TCRdb to about 2020). Turning to the overall study: A few men and two women, aged 18 to 49 years, made up the cohort. For each donor, three plates each were used for CD4 naive and CD4 memory, two plates were used for CD8 naive, and one plate was used for CD8 memory. Blood TCR repertoires of a handful of healthy adults were deeply sequenced to estimate repertoire size and the extent of clonotype sharing between individuals. To increase sequencing depth and limit assay-specific biases, different laboratories used diverse techniques to prepare libraries and sequence TCR repertoires. Each donor's leukapheresis produced roughly between roughly 0.94 and 9.5 billion PBMCs.

The paper's findings and limits, for the study overall: Pairwise subsampling led to the expectation that sequencing depth would affect the degree of clonotype sharing among donors. Approximately 5% of naive CD4, 3.5% of naive CD8, approximately 2% of memory CD4, and approximately 0.39% of memory CD8 clonotypes were shared across a few donors. Only blood was sampled, and tissue TCR repertoires likely differ from those in blood. Rarefaction of sorted-subset datasets indicated incomplete sequencing despite the large sequencing depth. Clonotypes shared by all four sorted-subset donors showed higher generation probabilities than non-shared clonotypes. Naive subsets generally had larger estimated clonotype richness than memory subsets did. The genetic and exposure-history diversity represented was limited by the small number of donors.

To note about this clone: What antigen it recognizes has not been identified. Base quality data are lacking; no much larger clone is found one base away.

TCR CDR3 regions were amplified from genomic DNA by multiplex PCR using the deep immunoSEQ assay. For each cell subset, the extracted genomic DNA was distributed evenly across all wells of several immunoSEQ 96-well plates, and each plate served as one replicate. For sorted subsets, roughly 200 ng of genomic DNA, equivalent to 30,000 or so T cell genomes, went into each replicate PCR. The purified libraries were quantified using a Qubit 3.0 fluorometer, sized with a Bioanalyzer 2100, and then quantified again using the KAPA Library Quantification kit. Every immunoSEQ 96-well plate was sequenced on a separate single-read 150-cycle Illumina NextSeq 550 flow cell. The published analysis was carried out like this. Because the immunoSEQ output included only junctional sequences and no quality scores, the filtering could not be the same as the filtering used for full-length reads. To assign V/J genes and CDR3, sequences were annotated against IMGT germline references using PyIR, a Python wrapper for IgBLAST v1.9. Reads were removed for weak V/J assignments (E-value above 1e-6), missing CDR3, stop codons, out-of-frame junctions, or ambiguous translated residues. A V3J clonotype was defined by an identical inferred V gene, J gene, and CDR3 amino acid sequence. Percentage overlap between repertoires was computed as shared unique clonotypes divided by the size of the smaller repertoire. RTK rarefaction, the Chao1 estimator, and Recon v2.1 estimates of unobserved clonotypes were used to assess repertoire richness. Generation probabilities were computed with OLGA for all TCRbeta clonotypes obtained by the gDNA method from several donors. What TCRdb holds here is the immuneACCESS table cut down to in-frame rearrangements. Part of the clones is not present; checked against another copy, under half of the missing clones reflect an unresolved V gene, and the others are unexplained. V and J calls and clone size follow that table, whereas D and trimming were derived from the DNA. The table for this sample lists hundreds of thousands of clones; 90% to 95% of them were counted only once. The ten largest make up approximately 24% of the sample.

CD8 naive samples were obtained by positive selection for CCR7 among CD45RO-negative cells, yielding a CD45RA+CCR7+ population from which TemRA cells were excluded. The donors were healthy, HIV-negative adults with no recently reported acute infections or vaccinations. Only Caucasian adults living in Nashville, Tennessee, USA were represented among the donors. After blood collection by leukapheresis, PBMCs were isolated using Ficoll-Histopaque density gradient centrifugation and then cryopreserved in the vapor phase of liquid nitrogen. Analytical flow cytometry was used to check the purity and quantity of every magnetically sorted T cell population. Genomic DNA was isolated from every sorted fraction and measured by UV absorbance on a Nanodrop 2000c. The TCR originated in a man aged 25-45 years in good health. Sequencing was carried out using naive CD8+ T cells sorted from blood. This specimen's cell subset or site label, per the study, means: CD45RA+CCR7+.

The nucleotide sequence is TGTGCCAGCAGCTTAGGCCTAGCTAGCGGGAAGACCTACGAGCAGTACTTC. The translation is CASSLGLASGKTYEQYF. This receptor chain uses TRBV13 and TRBJ2-7; 9 bases in the middle match TRBD2. The CDR3, from cysteine to phenylalanine, totals 17 residues. The only DNA kept is the CDR3, 51 bases in frame from the first base. CDR1 and CDR2, per the germline V gene (reference sequence), are PRHDT and FYEKMQ. Trimming removed 0 bases from V and 2 bases from J; the gene matches leave 8 bases unexplained.